Each of the 9 T cell receptor beta chains below was sequenced from the same sample in a study of T cells in Graves' hyperthyroidism and ophthalmopathy. From RNA transcripts, TCR beta CDR3 regions were amplified. During a first-round RT-PCR of the TCR CDR3, the HTBI primer set was used. TCRdb re-called the multiplex PCR reads through MiXCR, storing one row per CDR3 protein. Of roughly 380,000 distinct CDR3 sequences listed, more than 11% were seen once; the top ten hold about 10%. The sequenced sample consisted of blood. The receptors here all came from a woman in her sixties with Graves' hyperthyroidism.

This clonotype was picked up a small number of times. CDR3 DNA: TGTGCCAGCAGCTTAAGAGACCCGGGACAGGGGTCATCCTACACCTTC. As protein: CASSLRDPGQGSSYTF. The V and J genes are TRBV7-3 and TRBJ1-2, with 10 bases identical to TRBD1. This CDR3 has 16 amino acids. Germline V lookup: CDR1 SGHTA, CDR2 FQGTGA. J gave up 10 bases and V 1 base, and 12 bases lay outside the gene matches.

The rearrangement joins TRBV28 to TRBJ2-1, with a weak D call TRBD2 (6 bases). V lost 5 bases and J lost 12, with 17 bases in between. The CDR3 consists of 13 residues. Germline CDR1 and CDR2: MDHEN and SYDVKM. The CDR3 nucleotides are TGTGCCAGCAGTGGCGGGACCCCGAAGGGGCAGTTCTTC. The encoded protein is CASSGGTPKGQFF.

This clonotype has ten or more counts. V and J are TRBV11-2 and TRBJ2-3; D gene ambiguous. Trimming left V 1 base short and J 4 bases short, with 6 bases between. Germline V gene sequence: CDR1 SGHAT, CDR2 FQNNGV. CDR3 size: 13 residues. The CDR3 nucleotides read TGTGCCAGCAGCTTAGCTCCTGCAGATACGCAGTATTTT. As protein: CASSLAPADTQYF.

This clonotype was observed at least ten times. The chain is built from TRBV30 and TRBJ1-1, with 8 bases matching TRBD1. J lost 1 base, V lost 3 bases, and 10 bases had no gene match. CDR1 and CDR2 (germline): GTSNPN, SVGIG (reference sequence). The CDR3 consists of 16 residues. For the CDR3, the DNA is TGTGCCTGGAGGATACTGGGGGGACAGGAGAACACTGAAGCTTTCTTT. Protein product: CAWRILGGQENTEAFF.

This clonotype has ten or more counts. V gene TRBV2 combines with J gene TRBJ2-1; D unclear. The ends were cut back, 6 bases at V and 1 base at J, with 4 bases in the middle. Germline CDR1 and CDR2: SNHLY and FYNNEI. The CDR3 covers 12 residues. The CDR3 DNA sequence: TGTGCCAGCAGCGGGTCCTACAATGAGCAGTTCTTC. The encoded protein is CASSGSYNEQFF.

The table lists this clonotype with many counts. The V call is TRBV18, the J call TRBJ2-1; 9 positions agree with TRBD1. CDR1 and CDR2 (germline): KGHSH, LQKENI. This CDR3 is built from 15 residues. Trimming took 4 bases from V and 9 from J; bases not matched to a gene: 10. In DNA, the CDR3 is TGTGCCAGCTCACACCGGGACAGGGCATCGGGTGAGCAGTTCTTC. It codes for CASSHRDRASGEQFF.

This chain joins TRBV6-2 or TRBV6-3 and TRBJ1-3, with D uncertain. The CDR3 spans 16 residues. V was pared by 2 bases and J by 3 bases, with 14 bases between. Germline V gene data show CDR1 as MNHEY and CDR2 as SVGEGT. This CDR3 is CASSYKYRALGNTIYF. The DNA of the CDR3 is TGTGCCAGCAGTTACAAATACAGAGCACTTGGAAACACCATATATTTT.

In this sample, this clonotype turned up a few times. This chain uses TRBV24-1 with TRBJ2-1, with TRBD1 identical over 7 bases. With V trimmed by 7 bases and J by 2 bases, 4 bases remained unmatched. Germline loops: CDR1 KGHDR, CDR2 SFDVKD. The CDR3 spans 14 residues. The CDR3 bases are TGTGCCACCAGACACAGGGGACCCTACAATGAGCAGTTCTTC. It specifies CATRHRGPYNEQFF.

CDR3 in amino acids: CASSFVQTSGYYNEQFF. Here the CDR3 DNA reads TGTGCCAGCAGTTTTGTACAAACTAGCGGATACTACAATGAGCAGTTCTTC. The chain recombines TRBV12-3 or TRBV12-4 with TRBJ2-1; TRBD2 matches 8 bases. The CDR3 runs to 17 residues. With V trimmed by 3 bases and J by 3 bases, 10 bases remained unmatched.